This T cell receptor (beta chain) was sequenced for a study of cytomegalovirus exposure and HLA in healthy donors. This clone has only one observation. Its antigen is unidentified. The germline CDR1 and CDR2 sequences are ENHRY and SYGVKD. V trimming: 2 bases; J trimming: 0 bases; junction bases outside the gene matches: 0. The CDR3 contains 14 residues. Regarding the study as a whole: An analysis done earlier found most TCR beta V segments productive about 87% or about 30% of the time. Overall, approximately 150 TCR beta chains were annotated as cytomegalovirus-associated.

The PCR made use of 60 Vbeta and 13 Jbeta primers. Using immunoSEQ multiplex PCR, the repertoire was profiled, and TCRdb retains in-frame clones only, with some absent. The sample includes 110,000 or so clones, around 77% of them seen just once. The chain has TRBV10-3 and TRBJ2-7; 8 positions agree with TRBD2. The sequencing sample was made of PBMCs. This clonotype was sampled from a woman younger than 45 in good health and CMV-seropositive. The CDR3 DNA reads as TGTGCCATCAGTGAGAGCGGGAGCTCCTACGAGCAGTACTTC. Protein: CAISESGSSYEQYF.